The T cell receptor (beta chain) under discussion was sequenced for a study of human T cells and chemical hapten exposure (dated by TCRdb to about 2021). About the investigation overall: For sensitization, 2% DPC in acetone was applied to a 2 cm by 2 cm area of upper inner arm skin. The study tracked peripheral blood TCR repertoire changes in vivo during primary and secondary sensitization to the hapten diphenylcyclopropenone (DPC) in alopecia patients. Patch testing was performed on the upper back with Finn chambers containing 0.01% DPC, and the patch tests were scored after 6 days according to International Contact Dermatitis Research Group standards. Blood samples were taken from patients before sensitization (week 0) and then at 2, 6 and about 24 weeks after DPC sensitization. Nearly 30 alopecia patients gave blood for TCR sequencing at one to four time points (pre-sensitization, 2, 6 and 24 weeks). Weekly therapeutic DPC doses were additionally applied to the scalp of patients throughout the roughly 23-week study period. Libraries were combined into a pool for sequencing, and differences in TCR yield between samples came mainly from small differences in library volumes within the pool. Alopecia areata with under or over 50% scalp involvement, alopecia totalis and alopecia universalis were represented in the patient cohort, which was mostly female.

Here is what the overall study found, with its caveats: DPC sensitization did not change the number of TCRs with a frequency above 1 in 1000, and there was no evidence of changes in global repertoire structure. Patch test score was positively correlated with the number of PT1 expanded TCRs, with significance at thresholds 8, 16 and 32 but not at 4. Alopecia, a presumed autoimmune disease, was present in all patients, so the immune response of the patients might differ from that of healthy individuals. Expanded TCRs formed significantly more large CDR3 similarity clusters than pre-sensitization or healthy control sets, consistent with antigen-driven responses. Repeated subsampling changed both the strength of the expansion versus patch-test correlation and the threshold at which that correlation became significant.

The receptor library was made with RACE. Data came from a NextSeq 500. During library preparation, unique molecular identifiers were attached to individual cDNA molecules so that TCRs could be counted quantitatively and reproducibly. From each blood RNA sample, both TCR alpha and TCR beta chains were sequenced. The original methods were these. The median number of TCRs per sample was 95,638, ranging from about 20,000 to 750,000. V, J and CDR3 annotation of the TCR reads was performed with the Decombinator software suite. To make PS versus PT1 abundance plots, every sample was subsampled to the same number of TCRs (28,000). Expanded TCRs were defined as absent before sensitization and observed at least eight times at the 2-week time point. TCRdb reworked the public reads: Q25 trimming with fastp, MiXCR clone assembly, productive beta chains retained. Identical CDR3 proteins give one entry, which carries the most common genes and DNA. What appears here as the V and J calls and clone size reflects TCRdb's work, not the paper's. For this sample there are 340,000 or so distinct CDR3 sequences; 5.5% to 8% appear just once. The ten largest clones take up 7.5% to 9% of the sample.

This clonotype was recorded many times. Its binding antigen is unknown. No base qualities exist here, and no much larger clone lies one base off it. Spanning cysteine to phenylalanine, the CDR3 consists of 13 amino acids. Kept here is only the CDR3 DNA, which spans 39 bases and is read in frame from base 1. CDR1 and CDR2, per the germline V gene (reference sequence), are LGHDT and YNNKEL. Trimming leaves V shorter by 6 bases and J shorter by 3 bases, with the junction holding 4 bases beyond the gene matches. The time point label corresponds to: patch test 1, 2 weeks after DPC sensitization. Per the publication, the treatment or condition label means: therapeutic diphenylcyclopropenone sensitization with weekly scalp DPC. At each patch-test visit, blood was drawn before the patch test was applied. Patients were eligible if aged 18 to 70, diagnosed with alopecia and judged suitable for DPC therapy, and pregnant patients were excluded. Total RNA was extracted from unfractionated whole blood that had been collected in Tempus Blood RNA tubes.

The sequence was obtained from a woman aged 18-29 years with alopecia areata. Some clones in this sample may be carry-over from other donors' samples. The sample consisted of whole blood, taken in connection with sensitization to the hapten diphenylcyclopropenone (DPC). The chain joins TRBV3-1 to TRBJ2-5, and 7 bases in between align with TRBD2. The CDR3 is CASSRLAEETQYF. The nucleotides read TGTGCCAGCAGTCGGCTAGCGGAAGAGACCCAGTACTTC.